The 30 T cell receptor beta chains given below trace back to one sample, sequenced in a study of yellow fever vaccine responses in identical twins. MiXCR was run by TCRdb on the RT-PCR reads, yielding one entry per CDR3 protein. The data show about 13,000 distinct CDR3 sequences, with 84% seen just once and approximately 1.5% held by the top ten. The specimen was T cells from blood (PBMCs), unsorted or a sorted subset (not recorded which), collected before or after yellow fever vaccination (not recorded which). The receptors originated from a woman under 30 who received the yellow fever vaccine.

The chain carries TRBV11-2 and TRBJ1-6; D is unclear. The CDR3 contains 13 residues. The germline V and J ends were trimmed by 5 bases and 7 bases, with 9 bases remaining between them. CDR1 is SGHAT and CDR2 is FQNNGV in the germline V gene. As DNA, the CDR3 is TGTGCCAGCAGCCCCCAAGGGAATTCACCCCTCCACTTT. Protein: CASSPQGNSPLHF.

The genes are TRBV6-1 and TRBJ2-1; tentatively, D is TRBD1 or TRBD2 (5 bases each). V lost 4 bases to trimming and J lost 5 bases, with 12 bases between them. CDR3 length: 14 amino acids. CDR1 and CDR2 (germline): MNHNS, SASEGT. The CDR3 here is CASSGDAGNNEQFF. CDR3 sequence (DNA): TGTGCCAGCAGTGGGGACGCAGGAAACAATGAGCAGTTCTTC.

This clonotype was recorded once. The chain carries TRBV14 and TRBJ1-2; D remains ambiguous. The CDR3 spans 13 residues. Germline V gene lookup returns CDR1 SGHDN and CDR2 FVKESK. V lost 4 bases to trimming and J lost 7 bases, with 13 bases between them. The CDR3 nucleotides are TGTGCCAGCAGCCCGTTGGACGTGTCTGGCTACACCTTC. This translates into CASSPLDVSGYTF.

This clonotype was detected only a few times. The chain employs TRBV10-3 and TRBJ2-7, with 9 bases aligning to TRBD1. Germline CDR1 and CDR2: ENHRY and SYGVKD. The ends lost 7 bases at V and 3 bases at J; junction bases unmatched: 7. This CDR3 contains 14 residues. The CDR3 protein is CAITEGQGIYEQYF. CDR3 nucleotide sequence: TGTGCCATCACAGAGGGACAGGGCATCTACGAGCAGTACTTC.

The chain has TRBV7-2 and TRBJ2-5; D call uncertain. CDR3 length: 15 amino acids. Germline V lookup: CDR1 SGHTA, CDR2 FQGNSA. Deletions cut 1 base from V and 5 bases from J, with 14 bases between. CDR3 nucleotide sequence: TGTGCCAGCAGCTTAGTGCCCGCTTTAGATGAGACCCAGTACTTC. Translated: CASSLVPALDETQYF.

V gene TRBV3-1 combines with J gene TRBJ2-5; D gene unclear. CDR3 length: 12 residues. Trimming shortened V by 2 bases and J by 1 base, and 2 bases separated the two germline ends. CDR1 and CDR2 (germline): LGHDT, YNNKEL (reference sequence). The CDR3 sequence is CASSQPQETQYF. In DNA, the CDR3 is TGTGCCAGCAGCCAACCCCAAGAGACCCAGTACTTC.

The V gene is TRBV27, the J gene TRBJ2-1; D unclear. The CDR3 is 13 residues long. Trimming took off 3 bases at V and 9 bases at J, with 12 bases between the two ends. Germline CDR1 MNHEY, CDR2 SMNVEV (reference sequence). CDR3: CASSFSASGEQFF. The CDR3 region has the DNA TGTGCCAGCAGTTTTTCCGCCTCCGGTGAGCAGTTCTTC.

Regarding this clonotype: No DNA is shown, since the ends of the CDR3 on it are uncertain; the CDR3 is the one TCRdb lists. The gene calls are TRBV3-1 and TRBJ1-4; the table's D call, TRBD1, has no DNA check behind it. The CDR3 contains 12 residues when both ends are counted. The germline gives CDR1 LGHDT, CDR2 YNNKEL (reference sequence). The CDR3 loop reads CASSIRGKLFFF.

This chain connects TRBV5-4 to TRBJ2-4, with D perhaps assigned TRBD1 or TRBD2 (5 bases each). V lost 4 bases, J lost 4 bases, and 12 bases lay in between. This CDR3 region has 14 residues. Germline-derived CDR1 and CDR2 are SGHNT and YYREEE (reference sequence). CDR3 sequence (DNA): TGTGCCAGCAGCACCGGGACCCTAAAAAACATTCAGTACTTC. Encoded protein: CASSTGTLKNIQYF.

The CDR3 bases are TGTGCCAGCAGCTTATCATCGAACACCGGGGAGCTGTTTTTT. Translation: CASSLSSNTGELFF. The chain joins TRBV11-1 to TRBJ2-2; D is ambiguous. In germline, CDR1 is SGHAT, CDR2 FQDESV (reference sequence). This CDR3 is 14 amino acids long. The V and J ends lost 2 bases and 0 bases respectively, with 4 bases between them. Looking up the rest from reference TRBV11-1 and TRBJ2-2 gives the full variable domain: EAEVAQSPRYKITEKSQAVAFWCDPISGHATLYWYRQILGQGPELLVQFQDESVVDDSQLPKDRFSAERLKGVDSTLKIQPAELGDSAMYLCASSLSSNTGELFFGEGSRLTVL.

The chain joins TRBV4-1 to TRBJ2-7; D ambiguous. The germline V gene has CDR1 MGHRA and CDR2 YSYEKL. The CDR3 is 14 residues long. Trimming took off 4 bases at V and 7 bases at J, with 17 bases between the two ends. The CDR3 loop reads CASSPVVEVGEQYF. The CDR3 nucleotides read TGCGCCAGCAGCCCAGTAGTCGAGGTGGGGGAGCAGTACTTC.

The chain is built from TRBV5-4 and TRBJ2-7; 7 bases map to TRBD2. Looked up from germline, CDR1 is SGHNT and CDR2 is YYREEE (reference sequence). V was pared by 4 bases and J by 0 bases, with 7 bases of the junction left unmatched. The CDR3 has 15 amino acids. The DNA of the CDR3 is TGTGCCAGCAGCCCGGGGAGGGCGAGCTCCTACGAGCAGTACTTC. Its protein product is CASSPGRASSYEQYF.

The rearrangement uses TRBV6-9 and TRBJ2-7, with a weak D call TRBD2 (5 bases). Per germline, CDR1 MNHGY and CDR2 SVAAGI. V dropped 2 bases and J dropped 4 bases, with 9 bases sitting between them. This CDR3 has 13 residues. The CDR3 region is CASSYTRGYEQYF. The CDR3 bases are TGTGCCAGCAGTTATACCCGGGGTTACGAGCAGTACTTC.

This clonotype was seen a handful of times. This chain joins TRBV25-1 and TRBJ2-1; 8 nucleotides agree with TRBD1. The CDR3 runs 15 residues. Germline CDR1 and CDR2: MGHDK and SYGVNS. V dropped 6 bases and J dropped 2; count of bases not matched to a gene: 6. CDR3 residues: CASSKRTGTYNEQFF. CDR3 bases: TGTGCCAGCAGCAAGAGGACAGGGACCTACAATGAGCAGTTCTTC.

The V gene is TRBV29-1, the J gene TRBJ2-1; 9 nucleotides align to TRBD1. J gave up 9 bases and V 3 bases, and 9 bases lay outside the gene matches. The CDR3 covers 14 residues. Germline assignment: CDR1 SQVTM and CDR2 ANQGSEA. CDR3 nucleotides: TGCAGCGTTGACCCTGGACAGGGGTTAATTGAGCAGTTCTTC. It is translated as CSVDPGQGLIEQFF.

The V call is TRBV29-1, the J call TRBJ2-5; no definite D call. Germline-derived CDR1 and CDR2 are SQVTM and ANQGSEA. This CDR3 contains 14 residues. V was clipped by 0 bases and J by 6 bases, with 14 bases between them. The chain's CDR3 is CSVEDLMVSKTQYF. CDR3 bases: TGCAGCGTTGAAGATCTTATGGTGTCCAAGACCCAGTACTTC. The full variable domain, its missing parts supplied by reference TRBV29-1 and TRBJ2-5, is SAVISQKPSRDICQRGTSLTIQCQVDSQVTMMFWYRQQPGQSLTLIATANQGSEATYESGFVIDKFPISRPNLTFSTLTVSNMSPEDSSIYLCSVEDLMVSKTQYFGPGTRLLVL.

The V call is TRBV11-1, the J call TRBJ2-7; 8 nucleotides match TRBD2. The CDR3 has 14 residues. The junction had 6 bases not matched to a gene; V was cut back by 4 bases and J by 4 bases. Per germline, CDR1 SGHAT and CDR2 FQDESV (reference sequence). This chain's CDR3 is CASSSTSGDYEQYF. In nucleotides, the CDR3 is TGTGCCAGCAGCTCAACTAGCGGCGATTACGAGCAGTACTTC.

The chain joins TRBV2 to TRBJ2-3, with TRBD1 as a possible D gene (5 bases). The germline V gene encodes CDR1 SNHLY and CDR2 FYNNEI. The CDR3 has 11 amino acids. The V and J ends lost 6 bases and 8 bases respectively, with 9 bases between them. The CDR3 DNA reads TGTGCCAGCAGGGATAGGGGTACGCAGTATTTT. Its protein product is CASRDRGTQYF.

The V call is TRBV6-5, the J call TRBJ1-6; D is perhaps TRBD1 (5 bases). Trimming removed 4 bases at V and 6 bases at J, with 10 bases between. This CDR3 contains 14 residues. Germline lookup yields CDR1 MNHEY and CDR2 SVGAGI. The CDR3 region has the DNA TGTGCCAGCAGTTTCGCAGGGAGTAATTCACCCCTCCACTTT. It yields the protein CASSFAGSNSPLHF.

V usage is TRBV3-1 and J usage is TRBJ2-7; the D call may be TRBD1 or TRBD2 (5 bases each). Germline V CDR1 and CDR2: LGHDT, YNNKEL (reference sequence). This CDR3 spans 14 amino acids. V dropped 7 bases and J dropped 3 bases, with 16 bases sitting between them. CDR3: CASNGDPNNYEQYF. The DNA for the CDR3 is TGTGCCAGCAACGGGGACCCAAACAACTACGAGCAGTACTTC.

V usage is TRBV7-2 and J usage is TRBJ2-1, with TRBD2 matching over 7 bases. CDR3 length equals 15 residues. V lost 1 base and J lost 4; bases outside the gene matches: 4. In germline, CDR1 is SGHTA, CDR2 FQGNSA. The DNA of the CDR3 is TGTGCCAGCAGCTTAGGGCTAGCGGAGTACAATGAGCAGTTCTTC. Translated: CASSLGLAEYNEQFF.

The sample holds a few counts of this clonotype. This chain connects TRBV6-1 to TRBJ1-1; D not certain. The germline V gene encodes CDR1 MNHNS and CDR2 SASEGT. Trimming removed 7 bases at V and 1 base at J, with 19 bases between. This CDR3 spans 16 amino acids. The CDR3 DNA sequence: TGTGCCAGCACCTCTTCCGGACGGTGGGGGAACACTGAAGCTTTCTTT. Its protein is CASTSSGRWGNTEAFF.

The chain recombines TRBV5-1 with TRBJ2-5; D remains unclear. Germline CDR1 and CDR2: SGHRS and YFSETQ. The CDR3 is 12 amino acids. V was shortened by 2 bases and J by 2 bases, with 4 bases between the two germline ends. The CDR3 spells CASSFSQETQYF. The DNA of the CDR3 is TGCGCCAGCAGCTTCTCGCAAGAGACCCAGTACTTC.

This chain links TRBV18 with TRBJ1-1; D not certain. Germline CDR1 is KGHSH and CDR2 is LQKENI. The germline V and J ends were trimmed by 4 bases and 7 bases, with 13 bases remaining between them. The CDR3 extends over 13 amino acids. This CDR3 reads CASSRSSKLEAFF. The CDR3 region has the DNA TGTGCCAGCTCACGAAGCAGCAAACTTGAAGCTTTCTTT.

V and J are TRBV7-6 and TRBJ2-5; D is ambiguous. The CDR3 covers 12 residues. The V gene lost 1 base and the J gene lost 4 bases, with 4 bases spanning the gap. The V gene's germline CDR1 is SGHVS and CDR2 FNYEAQ. The chain's CDR3 is CASSLEVETQYF. The CDR3 bases are TGTGCCAGCAGCTTAGAGGTAGAGACCCAGTACTTC.

This clonotype was seen a few times. V and J are TRBV11-2 and TRBJ2-1; D call uncertain. The V end was cut by 7 bases, the J end by 8 bases, with 18 bases between. In germline, CDR1 is SGHAT, CDR2 FQNNGV. The CDR3 loop spans 14 amino acids. The CDR3 protein is CASKLGRGSDEQFF. For the CDR3, the DNA is TGTGCCAGCAAGTTAGGCCGCGGCTCTGATGAGCAGTTCTTC.

The rearrangement joins TRBV27 to TRBJ1-5, with 7 bases matching TRBD1. This CDR3 has 15 residues. Per germline, CDR1 MNHEY and CDR2 SMNVEV (reference sequence). Trimming removed 4 bases from V and 2 bases from J; junction bases left unmatched: 5. CDR3 in amino acids: CASSSSTGGNQPQHF. Here the CDR3 DNA reads TGTGCCAGCAGTTCATCTACAGGGGGCAATCAGCCCCAGCATTTT.

The chain carries TRBV2 and TRBJ1-1, with D tentatively TRBD1 (5 bases). CDR3 size: 11 residues. Germline CDR1 and CDR2: SNHLY and FYNNEI. With 10 bases removed from V and 6 bases from J, the gap between germline ends came to 12 bases. The CDR3 sequence: CATQGRSEAFF. The CDR3 DNA reads TGTGCCACTCAGGGCCGGTCTGAAGCTTTCTTT.

About this clonotype itself: One end of the junction fails to match germline, which may point to a read error. V and J are TRBV7-7 and TRBJ2-2; D uncertain. CDR3 size: 14 residues. In germline, CDR1 is SSHAT, CDR2 FNYEAQ (reference sequence). In DNA form, the CDR3 reads TGTGCTAGCAGCCTTACAGCAGACACCGGGGAGCTGTTTTTT. Translated, it gives CASSLTADTGELFF.

The V and J genes are TRBV30 and TRBJ2-1; possibly TRBD2 for D (5 bases). This CDR3 contains 11 residues. V was trimmed by 4 bases and J by 10 bases, leaving 11 bases between them. Germline V gene sequence: CDR1 GTSNPN, CDR2 SVGIG (reference sequence). This CDR3 reads CAWMAGVEQFF. The CDR3 region has the DNA TGTGCCTGGATGGCGGGTGTAGAGCAGTTCTTC.